This entry is about one T cell receptor beta chain. The CDR3 extends over 11 amino acids. The germline CDR1 and CDR2 sequences are SNHLY and FYNNEI. Trimming removed 11 bases at V and 5 bases at J, with 11 bases between. These data come from a study of blood T cell repertoires in COVID-19. At the level of the study: Acute-phase and convalescent COVID-19 samples originated in the United States, Italy and Spain. The analysed material was cDNA or gDNA that came from T cells, B-cell-depleted T cells, or PBMCs.

The protocol was immunoSEQ multiplex PCR, while the TCRdb copy is restricted to in-frame clones and leaves out a portion. The top ten hold 2% to 2.5% of the sample, which has around 100,000 clones, roughly 85% seen once. The origin of this receptor is a man aged 50 or older with active COVID-19. The sequenced sample consisted of peripheral blood. The rearrangement links TRBV2 to TRBJ2-3; D not resolved. CDR3 DNA sequence: TGTGCCGGAACAGCCGAAGATACGCAGTATTTT. Encoded protein: CAGTAEDTQYF.